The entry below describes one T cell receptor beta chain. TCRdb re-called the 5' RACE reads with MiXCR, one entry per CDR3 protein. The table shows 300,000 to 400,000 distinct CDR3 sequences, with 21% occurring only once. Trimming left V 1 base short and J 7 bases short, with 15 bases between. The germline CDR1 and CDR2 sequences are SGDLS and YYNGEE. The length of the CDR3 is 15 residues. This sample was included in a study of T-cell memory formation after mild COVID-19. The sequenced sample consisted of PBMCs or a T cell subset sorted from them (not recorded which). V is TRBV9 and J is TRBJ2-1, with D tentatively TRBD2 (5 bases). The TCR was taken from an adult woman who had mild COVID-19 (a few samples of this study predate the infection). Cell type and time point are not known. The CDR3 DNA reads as TGTGCCAGCAGCGTAAGTTTGGGAGTGCAAAATGAGCAGTTCTTC. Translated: CASSVSLGVQNEQFF.